The 31 T cell receptor beta chains given below trace back to one sample, sequenced in a study of PD-L1 blockade in urothelial cancer. Clones were sequenced by immunoSEQ multiplex PCR, and TCRdb holds only the in-frame ones, with some missing. The table has about 80,000 clones, about 90% seen once. The specimen was PBMCs, collected around atezolizumab (anti-PD-L1) treatment. Source of these receptors: a woman in her 70s with urothelial cancer.

The CDR3 region has the DNA TGCGCCAGCAGTCAATCCGCGGGTACCTACGAGCAGTACTTC. It codes for CASSQSAGTYEQYF. V gene TRBV23-1 combines with J gene TRBJ2-7; perhaps TRBD2 as D (5 bases). TRBV23-1 is identified as an open reading frame with a role that is uncertain. This CDR3 is built from 14 residues. Trimming left V 0 bases short and J 2 bases short, with 8 bases between.

This chain joins TRBV2 and TRBJ1-1; 7 nucleotides align to TRBD1. The J segment lost 6 bases and the V segment lost 6 bases, leaving 10 bases of the junction unmatched. This CDR3 spans 14 amino acids. In germline, CDR1 is SNHLY, CDR2 FYNNEI. In nucleotides, the CDR3 is TGTGCCAGCAGCCCTCAGGGGGTTCGGTCTGAAGCTTTCTTT. This gives the protein CASSPQGVRSEAFF. The full variable domain, with the rest looked up from reference TRBV2 and TRBJ1-1, is EPEVTQTPSHQVTQMGQEVILRCVPISNHLYFYWYRQILGQKVEFLVSFYNNEISEKSEIFDDQFSVERPDGSNFTLKIRSTKLEDSAMYFCASSPQGVRSEAFFGQGTRLTVV.

This chain uses TRBV28 with TRBJ2-1, with 16 bases matching TRBD2. J was trimmed by 4 bases and V by 5 bases; bases with no gene match: 8. This CDR3 comprises 18 residues. In germline, CDR1 is MDHEN, CDR2 SYDVKM. This CDR3 is CASSPNQGLAGGYNEQFF. CDR3 nucleotides: TGTGCCAGCAGTCCAAACCAGGGACTAGCGGGAGGGTACAATGAGCAGTTCTTC.

The chain couples TRBV4-2 to TRBJ2-1; D is uncertain. Germline V gene sequence: CDR1 LGHNA, CDR2 YNFKEQ. Trimming took off 4 bases at V and 7 bases at J, with 14 bases between the two ends. The CDR3 has 14 residues. The CDR3: CASSPGHSGNEQFF. DNA for the CDR3: TGTGCCAGCAGCCCCGGCCACTCGGGTAATGAGCAGTTCTTC.

The gene calls are TRBV7-6 and TRBJ2-3; D unresolved. V dropped 2 bases and J dropped 6 bases, with 12 bases sitting between them. There are 14 residues in the CDR3. The germline gives CDR1 SGHVS, CDR2 FNYEAQ. The CDR3 region is CASSLRPGGDTQYF. The DNA for the CDR3 is TGTGCCAGCAGCTTACGTCCGGGTGGTGATACGCAGTATTTT.

The chain is built from TRBV19 and TRBJ1-4; 7 bases line up with TRBD1. V gave up 6 bases and J gave up 7 bases; unmatched junction bases: 5. The CDR3 runs to 13 residues. Germline values: CDR1 LNHDA, CDR2 SQIVND (reference sequence). The chain's CDR3 is CASSANRGEKLFF. CDR3 DNA sequence: TGTGCCAGTAGCGCCAACAGGGGTGAAAAACTGTTTTTT.

The genes are TRBV16 and TRBJ1-1; D not resolved. There are 11 residues in the CDR3. With 8 bases removed from V and 6 bases from J, the gap between germline ends came to 10 bases. Germline V gene lookup returns CDR1 KGHSY and CDR2 FQNENV. The CDR3 DNA reads as TGTGCCAGCGCCGGGTTCGCTGAAGCTTTCTTT. Translation: CASAGFAEAFF.

This chain links TRBV10-1 with TRBJ2-3, with 8 bases fitting TRBD2. With 5 bases clipped from V and 5 bases from J, the junction kept 3 bases outside the gene matches. The CDR3 sequence is 13 residues long. Per the germline V gene, CDR1 is WNHNN and CDR2 is SYGVQD (reference sequence). Here the CDR3 reads CASSSGRLDTQYF. For the CDR3, the DNA is TGCGCCAGCAGTAGCGGGAGACTAGATACGCAGTATTTT.

This chain connects TRBV6-6 to TRBJ2-7, with a tentative D call TRBD2 (7 bases). The CDR3 totals 16 residues. Trimming left V 5 bases short and J 2 bases short, with 19 bases between. Germline V gene data show CDR1 as MNHNY and CDR2 as SVGAGI (reference sequence). The CDR3 DNA is TGTGCCAGCAGTAAATCCGGGGGGCGGACCCCCTACGAGCAGTACTTC. This codes for CASSKSGGRTPYEQYF.

DNA of the CDR3: TGTGCCAGCAGCTTATACGTTCCTAGCGGGAGGTGGCCCTACAATGAGCAGTTCTTC. This codes for CASSLYVPSGRWPYNEQFF. The rearrangement joins TRBV7-9 to TRBJ2-1; TRBD2 agrees at 11 bases. The CDR3 has 19 amino acids. Trimming removed 2 bases from V and 2 bases from J; junction bases left unmatched: 11. From germline, CDR1 is SEHNR and CDR2 FQNEAQ (reference sequence).

This chain connects TRBV28 to TRBJ2-3, with D uncertain. Germline V CDR1 and CDR2: MDHEN, SYDVKM. Deletions cut 6 bases from V and 2 bases from J, with 6 bases between. This CDR3 has 12 amino acids. The CDR3 region has the DNA TGTGCCAGCAGACCCTACACAGATACGCAGTATTTT. Its translation is CASRPYTDTQYF. The entire variable domain, with the rest obtained from reference TRBV28 and TRBJ2-3, is as follows: DVKVTQSSRYLVKRTGEKVFLECVQDMDHENMFWYRQDPGLGLRLIYFSYDVKMKEKGDIPEGYSVSREKKERFSLILESASTNQTSMYLCASRPYTDTQYFGPGTRLTVL.

This clone was seen just once. The chain is built from TRBV2 and TRBJ1-6; perhaps TRBD1 as D (5 bases). Trimming took 6 bases from V and 0 from J, leaving 18 bases between them. CDR3 length equals 18 residues. Germline V gene lookup returns CDR1 SNHLY and CDR2 FYNNEI. CDR3 bases: TGTGCCAGCAGCCTCACCTGGGGGGGGAGCTCCTATAATTCACCCCTCCACTTT. This codes for CASSLTWGGSSYNSPLHF. The variable domain in full, completed from reference TRBV2 and TRBJ1-6, reads EPEVTQTPSHQVTQMGQEVILRCVPISNHLYFYWYRQILGQKVEFLVSFYNNEISEKSEIFDDQFSVERPDGSNFTLKIRSTKLEDSAMYFCASSLTWGGSSYNSPLHFGNGTRLTVT.

This chain uses TRBV6-1 with TRBJ2-7, with D perhaps matching TRBD1 (5 bases). CDR3 size: 16 residues. Trimming removed 2 bases from V and 2 bases from J, with 16 bases in between. CDR1 and CDR2 (germline): MNHNS, SASEGT. The CDR3 DNA reads TGTGCCAGCAGTGAAAGGATAAGGGGTCGAACCTACGAGCAGTACTTC. It specifies CASSERIRGRTYEQYF.

This chain links TRBV11-2 with TRBJ2-1; TRBD1 is a possible D gene (6 bases). The germline CDR1 and CDR2 sequences are SGHAT and FQNNGV. This CDR3 has 15 amino acids. V was pared by 1 base and J by 1 base, with 8 bases between. The CDR3 here is CASSLGGGSYNEQFF. The CDR3 DNA reads TGTGCCAGCAGCTTAGGAGGGGGTTCCTACAATGAGCAGTTCTTC.

V is TRBV9 and J is TRBJ2-5; 7 bases align to TRBD2. The germline V gene has CDR1 SGDLS and CDR2 YYNGEE. J gave up 2 bases and V 0 bases, and 7 bases lay outside the gene matches. This CDR3 comprises 16 residues. The CDR3 reads CASSVVPGGGQETQYF. The CDR3 region has the DNA TGTGCCAGCAGCGTAGTTCCGGGAGGAGGACAAGAGACCCAGTACTTC.

This clone was recorded many times. CDR3 in amino acids: CASSGVEGRENEQYF. The CDR3 DNA sequence: TGTGCCAGCAGCGGCGTGGAGGGGAGGGAGAACGAGCAGTACTTC. J is TRBJ2-7 and V is TRBV5-4, with 7 bases lining up with TRBD2. Germline V gene lookup returns CDR1 SGHNT and CDR2 YYREEE (reference sequence). The J segment lost 5 bases and the V segment lost 4 bases, leaving 12 bases of the junction unmatched. The CDR3 extends over 15 amino acids.

The chain combines TRBV7-3 with TRBJ2-2; 9 nucleotides agree with TRBD1. Germline V gene data show CDR1 as SGHTA and CDR2 as FQGTGA. After removal of 3 bases from V and 7 bases from J, the junction contained 12 bases not matched to a gene. The CDR3 loop spans 17 amino acids. The CDR3 nucleotides read TGTGCCAGCAGCTTGAGTGCCGGGACAGGGCAGGTCGGGGAGCTGTTTTTT. Translating gives CASSLSAGTGQVGELFF.

V usage is TRBV15 and J usage is TRBJ1-2, with unresolved D. Germline V gene sequence: CDR1 LNHNV, CDR2 YYDKDF (reference sequence). The CDR3 has 13 residues. The ends were cut back, 1 base at V and 7 bases at J, with 10 bases in the middle. CDR3 sequence: CATSRVGGVGYTF. The CDR3, as DNA: TGTGCCACCAGCAGAGTAGGTGGAGTTGGCTACACCTTC.

The J gene is TRBJ1-1, the V gene TRBV6-6; D is possibly TRBD1 (6 bases). V gave up 2 bases and J gave up 3 bases, with 13 bases separating them. Per germline, CDR1 MNHNY and CDR2 SVGAGI (reference sequence). The CDR3 consists of 15 residues. DNA for the CDR3: TGTGCCAGCAGTTACGACCAGGGGTGGCACACTGAAGCTTTCTTT. Its protein is CASSYDQGWHTEAFF.

The rearrangement joins TRBV11-3 to TRBJ2-5; weak D call: TRBD2 (6 bases). Germline V gives CDR1 SGHNT, CDR2 YENEEA. Deletions cut 1 base from V and 3 bases from J, with 12 bases between. The CDR3 runs 15 residues. This CDR3 is CASSLGGTPEETQYF. Here the CDR3 DNA reads TGTGCCAGCAGCTTAGGAGGGACTCCAGAAGAGACCCAGTACTTC.

V and J are TRBV5-5 and TRBJ2-7; 10 positions match TRBD1. Germline values: CDR1 SGHKS, CDR2 YYEKEE (reference sequence). Unmatched junction bases numbered 6, after V lost 0 bases and J lost 0 bases. The CDR3 spans 17 residues. CDR3 nucleotides: TGTGCCAGCAGCTTGGAATGGTGGGACAGGGGCTCCTACGAGCAGTACTTC. Protein sequence: CASSLEWWDRGSYEQYF.

Remarks on this clone: A junction boundary mismatches the germline segment, possibly from a read error. The rearrangement links TRBV7-2 to TRBJ1-6, with 9 bases lining up with TRBD1. The CDR3 contains 15 residues. Germline CDR1 is SGHTA and CDR2 is FQGNSA. The CDR3 here is CASTLLGQGLSPLHF. The CDR3 nucleotides read TGTGCCAGCACCTTACTGGGACAGGGACTCTCACCCCTCCACTTT.

V and J are TRBV18 and TRBJ2-7, with TRBD1 as a possible D gene (5 bases). The CDR3 spans 16 residues. V lost 0 bases, J lost 2 bases, and 14 bases lay in between. CDR1 and CDR2 from the germline V gene are KGHSH and LQKENI. The CDR3 sequence: CASSPPSAGRAYEQYF. DNA for the CDR3: TGTGCCAGCTCACCACCGAGCGCAGGGCGAGCCTACGAGCAGTACTTC.

The chain employs TRBV2 and TRBJ2-5; D perhaps matches TRBD1 (6 bases). Trimming shortened V by 2 bases and J by 9 bases, and 13 bases separated the two germline ends. The CDR3 is made up of 13 amino acids. The germline CDR1 and CDR2 sequences are SNHLY and FYNNEI. The CDR3 here is CASSEHRDWAQYF. The CDR3 DNA is TGTGCCAGCAGTGAACACAGGGATTGGGCCCAGTACTTC.

V gene TRBV5-1 combines with J gene TRBJ1-6, with TRBD1 matching 10 bases. J lost 10 bases, V lost 4 bases, and 5 bases had no gene match. The CDR3 extends over 14 amino acids. Germline V gene lookup returns CDR1 SGHRS and CDR2 YFSETQ. CDR3 bases: TGCGCCAGCAGCCCGGGACAGGGGTTGTCACCCCTCCACTTT. This sequence encodes CASSPGQGLSPLHF.

J is TRBJ1-5 and V is TRBV6-5; D remains unclear. Deletions cut 2 bases from V and 2 bases from J, with 13 bases between. The CDR3 extends over 16 amino acids. The germline V gene has CDR1 MNHEY and CDR2 SVGAGI. The CDR3 DNA reads as TGTGCCAGCAGTTACCTAGGAGTAGGCGGCAATCAGCCCCAGCATTTT. Translating it yields CASSYLGVGGNQPQHF.

This clone turned up a few times. The genes are TRBV19 and TRBJ1-1, with D possibly matching TRBD1 (6 bases). Trimming cost V 6 bases and J 7 bases, with 12 bases left between them. Germline V gives CDR1 LNHDA, CDR2 SQIVND (reference sequence). The CDR3 length is 12 residues. Here the CDR3 DNA reads TGTGCCAGTAGACCCGACAGGCGTGAAGCTTTCTTT. Amino acids: CASRPDRREAFF. The complete variable domain, with remaining parts taken from reference TRBV19 and TRBJ1-1, reads DGGITQSPKYLFRKEGQNVTLSCEQNLNHDAMYWYRQDPGQGLRLIYYSQIVNDFQKGDIAEGYSVSREKKESFPLTVTSAQKNPTAFYLCASRPDRREAFFGQGTRLTVV.

The rearrangement uses TRBV5-1 and TRBJ1-2; 8 positions match TRBD1. CDR3 length equals 16 residues. V was clipped by 5 bases and J by 7 bases; unmatched bases: 16. Germline CDR1 SGHRS, CDR2 YFSETQ. CDR3 in DNA: TGCGCCAGCAGACAGAATGTCCTCGGACAGGGCTCTGGCTACACCTTC. It specifies CASRQNVLGQGSGYTF.

This chain joins TRBV6-5 and TRBJ2-7; D is perhaps TRBD1 (5 bases). Germline CDR1 reads MNHEY; CDR2 reads SVGAGI. CDR3 length: 13 amino acids. Trimming cost V 6 bases and J 0 bases, with 9 bases left between them. The DNA of the CDR3 is TGTGCCAGCAGCCCGACAGTCTCCTACGAGCAGTACTTC. Translation: CASSPTVSYEQYF.

The V call is TRBV7-2, the J call TRBJ2-1; D is perhaps TRBD2 (6 bases). This CDR3 comprises 15 residues. Germline V gene data show CDR1 as SGHTA and CDR2 as FQGNSA. The V gene lost 2 bases and the J gene lost 5 bases, with 13 bases spanning the gap. DNA for the CDR3: TGTGCCAGCAGCTTAATGGCGGGAACCGACAATGAGCAGTTCTTC. Residues: CASSLMAGTDNEQFF.

J is TRBJ1-3 and V is TRBV18, with TRBD1 identical over 7 bases. Per germline, CDR1 KGHSH and CDR2 LQKENI. J was trimmed by 4 bases and V by 4 bases; bases with no gene match: 19. The CDR3 spans 19 residues. The CDR3 is CASSRDRVSFFISGNTIYF. As DNA, the CDR3 is TGTGCCAGCTCACGTGACAGGGTCTCCTTCTTTATCTCCGGAAACACCATATATTTT.